This T cell receptor beta chain was found in a study of blood T cells in healthy people across ages. Donation came from healthy Caucasian individuals in Russia who were aged about 6 to 90. The CDR3 is made up of 13 amino acids. With 8 bases removed from V and 2 bases from J, the gap between germline ends came to 12 bases. Germline V gives CDR1 SGHTA, CDR2 FQGNSA. Worth noting for this clonotype: Its antigen is not known.

Using a J-beta primer mix together with a sample-barcoded 5' primer, a second PCR was run for about 7 to 12 cycles. TCRdb re-derived calls from the 5' RACE reads in MiXCR, one entry per CDR3 protein. The sample holds 450,000 to 700,000 distinct CDR3 sequences, approximately 30% seen once. Study results and caveats: One million T cells yielded diversity estimates that were considered underestimates.

Sequenced: blood. This chain joins TRBV7-2 and TRBJ2-5; tentatively, D is TRBD1 (6 bases). The origin of this receptor is a woman in her 70s in good health. CDR3 sequence: CASLDRFQETQYF. The CDR3 region has the DNA TGTGCCAGCCTGGACAGATTTCAAGAGACCCAGTACTTC.